This T cell receptor beta chain originates from a study of human T cells and chemical hapten exposure. Under the authors' procedure: Samples held a median of roughly 100,000 TCRs, range about 23,224–750,000. MiXCR, run by TCRdb on the RACE reads, gives a single entry per CDR3 protein. The V and J calls come from TCRdb's annotation, not from the publication. This table has 150,000 to 200,000 distinct CDR3 sequences, roughly 25% appearing once. This clonotype was counted only a few times. The antigen is not known. Regarding the study as a whole: Relative to controls, expanded TCRs formed significantly more large CDR3 similarity clusters.

As for time point: patch test 3, about 24 weeks after DPC sensitization. The treatment was: therapeutic diphenylcyclopropenone sensitization with weekly scalp DPC. Each patch-test visit's blood sample preceded patch application. The CDR3 is 12 amino acids. Trimming removed 3 bases from V and 8 bases from J, with 11 bases in between. Germline values: CDR1 SQVTM, CDR2 ANQGSEA. The starting material was whole blood, obtained in connection with sensitization to the hapten diphenylcyclopropenone (DPC). The chain couples TRBV29-1 to TRBJ2-1; weak D call: TRBD1 (6 bases). The sequence was obtained from a woman aged 18-29 years with alopecia areata. Some clones in this sample may be carry-over from other donors' samples. This chain's CDR3 is CSVEGRGDEQFF. The CDR3, as DNA: TGCAGCGTTGAGGGCAGGGGCGATGAGCAGTTCTTC.